This TCR beta chain was obtained from a study of T-cell reconstitution after alpha-beta-depleted transplantation in children. This CDR3 contains 18 residues. CDR1 MDHEN and CDR2 SYDVKM come from the germline V gene. The trim removed 8 bases at V and 2 bases at J, leaving 19 bases unmatched. Unique molecular identifiers were incorporated during preparation of the TCRbeta library. In TCRdb, the PCR reads were re-called with MiXCR into one record per CDR3 protein. The table includes 150,000 to 200,000 distinct CDR3 sequences, 6.3% detected once. Study-wide results and limits: Reported findings indicate that, about two months after transplant, alpha-beta T cells came from several hundred expanded clones, which were derived from non-depleted graft cells. T-cell counts and diversity at one year post-transplant came mainly from newly produced T cells. Recipient T cells and thymic progenitors that survived were the source of the high TCRbeta diversity seen at day 60 in some patients.

This clonotype was observed many times. Its antigen is undetermined. The sequence was obtained from a girl in the first two years of life with combined immunodeficiency, due to receive a stem cell transplant. The chain employs TRBV28 and TRBJ2-3; TRBD2 matches at 7 bases. The starting material was PBMCs, obtained before TCRalphabeta/CD19-depleted stem cell transplant. The CDR3 DNA follows: TGTGCCAGCTATACCGGGACTATCCTAGAACGGGACACAGATACGCAGTATTTT. This codes for CASYTGTILERDTDTQYF.